These T cell receptor beta chains were read from a single sample in a study of T-cell reconstitution after alpha-beta-depleted transplantation in children. TCRdb used MiXCR to reprocess the PCR reads, holding one entry per CDR3 protein. Here the sample spans roughly 500,000 distinct CDR3 sequences, approximately 16% being singletons. The sample here was PBMCs from the stem cell graft donor, taken from the stem cell graft. These receptor sequences come from a human donor who donated a stem cell graft to a child with acute lymphoblastic leukemia. The conserved cysteine and the conserved F or W are not part of the CDR3 here. The order of the fields is J gene, V gene, CDR3 protein.

J gene: TRBJ2-2
V gene: TRBV2
CDR3 protein: ASSGEGELF

J gene: TRBJ1-2
V gene: TRBV10-3
CDR3 protein: AISDVTERYGYT

J gene: TRBJ2-5
V gene: TRBV11-2
CDR3 protein: ASSKSGDGETQY

J gene: TRBJ2-7
V gene: TRBV4-1
CDR3 protein: ASSHPPSGTYEQY

J gene: TRBJ2-1
V gene: TRBV7-8
CDR3 protein: ASSSIAGPGDEQF

J gene: TRBJ2-1
V gene: TRBV5-1
CDR3 protein: ASSLDESPYNEQF

J gene: TRBJ2-5
V gene: TRBV27
CDR3 protein: ASRSNQETQY

J gene: TRBJ2-5
V gene: TRBV20-1
CDR3 protein: SADRGTEETQY

J gene: TRBJ2-1
V gene: TRBV5-1
CDR3 protein: ASSFAGGDHNEQF

J gene: TRBJ1-1
V gene: TRBV11-2
CDR3 protein: ASSLRPDPNTEAF

J gene: TRBJ1-4
V gene: TRBV12-3/TRBV12-4
CDR3 protein: ASSLRGQGDEKLF

J gene: TRBJ2-7
V gene: TRBV27
CDR3 protein: ASSSGQGSLYEQY

J gene: TRBJ2-3
V gene: TRBV5-1
CDR3 protein: ASSSRLAGVSDTQY

J gene: TRBJ2-1
V gene: TRBV24-1
CDR3 protein: ATSAFGPRGRGHSYNEQF

J gene: TRBJ2-2
V gene: TRBV4-1
CDR3 protein: ASSRQYTGGELF

J gene: TRBJ2-2
V gene: TRBV24-1
CDR3 protein: ATSDLRREVSGELF

J gene: TRBJ2-1
V gene: TRBV10-3
CDR3 protein: AISDSGGSSYNEQF